This entry lists 20 T cell receptor beta chains sequenced from one sample in a study of cytomegalovirus exposure and HLA in healthy donors. Primers for the PCR totalled 60 Vbeta and 13 Jbeta. The data were produced by immunoSEQ multiplex PCR, yet TCRdb's version contains in-frame clones alone and is incomplete. The sample carries about 160,000 clones, roughly 80% recorded once. Sequencing was done on a sample of PBMCs. Receptor source: a young man in good health and CMV-seropositive.

The genes are TRBV2 and TRBJ2-2; 8 positions match TRBD2. V shed 4 bases, J shed 2 bases, and the junction held 6 bases outside the gene matches. The germline gives CDR1 SNHLY, CDR2 FYNNEI. The CDR3 is 16 amino acids. CDR3 sequence: CASSGAGGYNTGELFF. The CDR3 DNA is TGTGCCAGCAGTGGCGCGGGGGGCTATAACACCGGGGAGCTGTTTTTT.

The chain couples TRBV5-1 to TRBJ2-3; 11 nucleotides match TRBD2. This CDR3 region has 16 residues. Trimming cost V 5 bases and J 6 bases; bases outside gene matches: 11. Germline V lookup: CDR1 SGHRS, CDR2 YFSETQ. CDR3: CASRLQPGLAEDTQYF. The CDR3 DNA reads as TGCGCCAGCAGACTCCAACCGGGACTAGCGGAGGATACGCAGTATTTT. The variable domain in full, completed from reference TRBV5-1 and TRBJ2-3, reads KAGVTQTPRYLIKTRGQQVTLSCSPISGHRSVSWYQQTPGQGLQFLFEYFSETQRNKGNFPGRFSGRQFSNSRSEMNVSTLELGDSALYLCASRLQPGLAEDTQYFGPGTRLTVL.

This clone has only one observation. The chain couples TRBV11-3 to TRBJ2-7; TRBD1 matches at 7 bases. Germline loops: CDR1 SGHNT, CDR2 YENEEA. This CDR3 comprises 15 residues. J gave up 0 bases and V 5 bases, and 7 bases lay outside the gene matches. The CDR3 DNA reads as TGTGCCAGCAGCCTCGGGACAGCGAGCTCCTACGAGCAGTACTTC. It is translated as CASSLGTASSYEQYF.

The V gene is TRBV10-1, the J gene TRBJ2-1, with 10 positions matching TRBD2. The CDR3 extends over 16 amino acids. V shed 4 bases, J shed 6 bases, and the junction held 9 bases outside the gene matches. The germline V gene encodes CDR1 WNHNN and CDR2 SYGVQD (reference sequence). CDR3 bases: TGCGCCAGCAGTGGCCTCCTAGCGGGGGCTGGCAATGAGCAGTTCTTC. This sequence encodes CASSGLLAGAGNEQFF.

This chain joins TRBV28 and TRBJ2-3, with TRBD1 identical over 8 bases. This CDR3 comprises 14 residues. Germline V gives CDR1 MDHEN, CDR2 SYDVKM. The trim removed 7 bases at V and 6 bases at J, leaving 9 bases unmatched. CDR3 amino acids: CASIPGRGLDTQYF. Here the CDR3 DNA reads TGTGCCAGCATCCCGGGCAGGGGGCTTGATACGCAGTATTTT.

This clone was counted a single time. The genes are TRBV23-1 and TRBJ2-3; 7 bases match TRBD1. TRBV23-1 is annotated as an ORF whose role is uncertain. The CDR3 covers 15 residues. The V gene end was trimmed by 4 bases and the J gene end by 4 bases; junction bases not matched to a gene: 8. This CDR3 reads CASSLLYRGADTQYF. The CDR3, as DNA: TGCGCCAGCAGTCTCCTATACAGGGGTGCAGATACGCAGTATTTT.

The gene calls are TRBV7-9 and TRBJ2-3; 14 positions match TRBD2. Trimming cost V 5 bases and J 6 bases; bases outside gene matches: 7. This CDR3 spans 16 amino acids. CDR1 is SEHNR and CDR2 is FQNEAQ in the germline V gene (reference sequence). The DNA of the CDR3 is TGTGCCAGCAGCCCTGGGACTAGCGGGGGCCGGGATACGCAGTATTTT. Translation: CASSPGTSGGRDTQYF.

The chain combines TRBV4-1 with TRBJ1-5, with D maybe TRBD1 (6 bases). CDR1 and CDR2 from the germline V gene are MGHRA and YSYEKL. CDR3 length: 16 residues. V lost 3 bases and J 4 bases, leaving 16 bases between the germline ends. CDR3 residues: CASSQIPDRRNQPQHF. The CDR3 bases are TGCGCCAGCAGCCAGATCCCGGACAGACGTAATCAGCCCCAGCATTTT.

Here the CDR3 reads CASSPDLSSGNTIYF. The CDR3 nucleotides are TGTGCCAGCAGCCCCGACTTGAGCTCTGGAAACACCATATATTTT. The chain has TRBV9 and TRBJ1-3; D ambiguous. V lost 4 bases to trimming and J lost 0 bases, with 11 bases between them. The CDR3 runs to 15 residues. The germline CDR1 and CDR2 sequences are SGDLS and YYNGEE.

The chain joins TRBV10-1 to TRBJ2-2; TRBD2 is a possible D gene (5 bases). This CDR3 contains 13 residues. Germline V lookup: CDR1 WNHNN, CDR2 SYGVQD (reference sequence). The V end was cut by 6 bases, the J end by 7 bases, with 12 bases between. CDR3 nucleotide sequence: TGCGCCAGCAGGCCCCGGGAAAGCGGGGAGCTGTTTTTT. Amino acid sequence: CASRPRESGELFF.

The rearrangement uses TRBV5-1 and TRBJ2-5, with D maybe TRBD2 (5 bases). With 4 bases removed from V and 3 bases from J, the gap between germline ends came to 7 bases. Germline CDR1 is SGHRS and CDR2 is YFSETQ. This CDR3 region has 12 residues. The CDR3 bases are TGCGCCAGCAGCCCCGGGGAAGAGACCCAGTACTTC. Encoded protein: CASSPGEETQYF.

This clone occurred once. The chain couples TRBV11-3 to TRBJ2-1; 10 bases line up with TRBD1. Trimming at V came to 1 base and at J to 7 bases, leaving 4 bases not matched to a gene. Per the germline V gene, CDR1 is SGHNT and CDR2 is YENEEA. The CDR3 is 15 amino acids. CDR3 region: CASSLGQGAQNEQFF. CDR3 bases: TGTGCCAGCAGCTTAGGACAGGGGGCGCAGAATGAGCAGTTCTTC.

J is TRBJ2-7 and V is TRBV10-1; 7 positions match TRBD1. The trim removed 5 bases at V and 7 bases at J, leaving 20 bases unmatched. The germline gives CDR1 WNHNN, CDR2 SYGVQD (reference sequence). The CDR3 contains 17 residues. As DNA, the CDR3 is TGCGCCAGCAGTCCCAGGACAGGAACCGACATCACGGGAGAGCAGTACTTC. It is translated as CASSPRTGTDITGEQYF.

The V gene is TRBV10-3, the J gene TRBJ2-2, with TRBD1 matching over 7 bases. The CDR3 runs 14 residues. V shed 6 bases, J shed 7 bases, and the junction held 8 bases outside the gene matches. Germline V gene data show CDR1 as ENHRY and CDR2 as SYGVKD. CDR3 coding DNA: TGTGCCATCAGAGGGGACAGCCCGATCGGGGAGCTGTTTTTT. Protein: CAIRGDSPIGELFF.

This clone was detected only a few times. The gene calls are TRBV6-5 and TRBJ2-5; 12 bases match TRBD2. Germline assignment: CDR1 MNHEY and CDR2 SVGAGI. This CDR3 has 15 amino acids. Trimming cost V 5 bases and J 7 bases; bases outside gene matches: 8. The CDR3 region has the DNA TGTGCCAGCAGTCAGACTAGCGGGGGCATGGGGACCCAGTACTTC. This sequence encodes CASSQTSGGMGTQYF.

The chain uses TRBV15 and TRBJ2-2, with 9 bases matching TRBD1. CDR1 is LNHNV and CDR2 is YYDKDF in the germline V gene (reference sequence). This CDR3 is 15 amino acids long. After removal of 3 bases from V and 3 bases from J, the junction contained 2 bases not matched to a gene. The CDR3 DNA reads as TGTGCCACCAGCAGGGACAGGGGATACACCGGGGAGCTGTTTTTT. It translates to CATSRDRGYTGELFF. Full variable domain (rest looked up from reference TRBV15 and TRBJ2-2): DAMVIQNPRYQVTQFGKPVTLSCSQTLNHNVMYWYQQKSSQAPKLLFHYYDKDFNNEADTPDNFQSRRPNTSFCFLDIRSPGLGDTAMYLCATSRDRGYTGELFFGEGSRLTVL.

The chain uses TRBV7-8 and TRBJ2-7; weak D call: TRBD2 (7 bases). V lost 2 bases to trimming and J lost 0 bases, with 14 bases between them. Germline V CDR1 and CDR2: SGHVS, FQNEAQ. This CDR3 has 16 amino acids. The CDR3 nucleotides read TGTGCCAGCAGCTTACGCCCGGGGGGCCACTCCTACGAGCAGTACTTC. As protein: CASSLRPGGHSYEQYF.

The chain is built from TRBV9 and TRBJ2-1; 9 nucleotides match TRBD2. The CDR3 extends over 15 amino acids. Germline-derived CDR1 and CDR2 are SGDLS and YYNGEE. The junction had 6 bases not matched to a gene; V was cut back by 0 bases and J by 8 bases. CDR3 sequence (DNA): TGTGCCAGCAGCGTAGTGGCGGGGGGGCCATATGAGCAGTTCTTC. Translated, it gives CASSVVAGGPYEQFF.

This sequence joins TRBV25-1 and TRBJ2-4; 7 bases are shared with TRBD1. Germline loops: CDR1 MGHDK, CDR2 SYGVNS. Germline trimming cut 4 bases from V and 0 bases from J; bases unmatched to any gene: 6. The CDR3 extends over 16 amino acids. The CDR3 protein is CASSVGQISAKNIQYF. In DNA form, the CDR3 reads TGTGCCAGCAGTGTGGGACAGATTTCAGCCAAAAACATTCAGTACTTC.

This clone has a handful of counts. This chain links TRBV15 with TRBJ2-5; 9 nucleotides align to TRBD2. In germline, CDR1 is LNHNV, CDR2 YYDKDF (reference sequence). The junction had 15 bases not matched to a gene; V was cut back by 0 bases and J by 1 base. This CDR3 spans 20 amino acids. CDR3: CATSRDSVGLSGGPQETQYF. The CDR3 nucleotides are TGTGCCACCAGCAGAGATTCAGTGGGCCTAAGCGGGGGGCCCCAAGAGACCCAGTACTTC.